This passage covers 21 T cell receptor beta chains from one sample sequenced in a study of long-term antiretroviral therapy in people with HIV. Run at survey level, the immunoSEQ assay was version v3.0. TCRdb keeps only in-frame clones here, not all; method: immunoSEQ multiplex PCR. The sample has about 23,000 clones, roughly four fifths seen once; the top ten hold around 5%. The specimen was unsorted PBMCs, collected 0.3 years after starting antiretroviral therapy. All receptors come from a man in his fifties or sixties with HIV.

V and J are TRBV2 and TRBJ1-2, with D maybe TRBD1 (5 bases). Germline lookup yields CDR1 SNHLY and CDR2 FYNNEI. Trimming took off 7 bases at V and 4 bases at J, with 16 bases between the two ends. There are 14 residues in the CDR3. In DNA, the CDR3 is TGTGCCAGCACTCGCGAAAGGGGTAGCTATGGCTACACCTTC. It codes for CASTRERGSYGYTF.

The rearrangement joins TRBV5-4 to TRBJ2-6; 8 bases align to TRBD1. The V and J ends lost 5 bases and 4 bases, in that order; junction bases with no gene match: 5. This CDR3 has 15 amino acids. Per germline, CDR1 SGHNT and CDR2 YYREEE (reference sequence). CDR3 DNA sequence: TGTGCCAGCAGTCCAGACAGGGGAGGGGCCAACGTCCTGACTTTC. Translated: CASSPDRGGANVLTF.

The chain is built from TRBV6-6 and TRBJ1-1, with no clear D. V was shortened by 2 bases and J by 1 base, with 5 bases between the two germline ends. This CDR3 region has 13 residues. Germline V gives CDR1 MNHNY, CDR2 SVGAGI (reference sequence). The CDR3 coding sequence is TGTGCCAGCAGTTACGGTCAGAACACTGAAGCTTTCTTT. Its protein product is CASSYGQNTEAFF.

The chain combines TRBV29-1 with TRBJ2-1; 10 nucleotides agree with TRBD2. The V segment lost 4 bases and the J segment 12 bases; nucleotides outside the gene matches: 9. The germline V gene encodes CDR1 SQVTM and CDR2 ANQGSEA. The CDR3 has 13 amino acids. The CDR3 is CSVVAGGAQGQFF. CDR3 nucleotide sequence: TGCAGCGTTGTAGCGGGAGGTGCCCAAGGGCAGTTCTTC.

V usage is TRBV5-1 and J usage is TRBJ1-2, with 11 bases lining up with TRBD1. J lost 4 bases, V lost 3 bases, and 8 bases had no gene match. Looked up from germline, CDR1 is SGHRS and CDR2 is YFSETQ. The CDR3 has 16 residues. CDR3 amino acids: CASSSTGTGGFYGYTF. CDR3 DNA: TGCGCCAGCAGCTCTACCGGGACAGGGGGTTTCTATGGCTACACCTTC.

The CDR3 DNA reads as TGTGCCAGCAGCTTAGGTGGGGGTCGCGTTACCCAGCATTTT. Its protein product is CASSLGGGRVTQHF. This rearrangement joins TRBV7-8 to TRBJ1-5; tentatively, D is TRBD1 (5 bases). The CDR3 has 14 amino acids. Between the trimmed V and J ends, which lost 1 base and 11 bases, there was a span of 15 bases. Germline CDR1 and CDR2: SGHVS and FQNEAQ.

The chain recombines TRBV14 with TRBJ1-1; unclear D gene. V lost 2 bases and J 0 bases, leaving 7 bases between the germline ends. The CDR3 runs 14 residues. The germline V gene has CDR1 SGHDN and CDR2 FVKESK. Written as DNA, the CDR3 is TGTGCCAGCAGCCAACGGCGATTGAACACTGAAGCTTTCTTT. This codes for CASSQRRLNTEAFF.

The chain carries TRBV19 and TRBJ1-5; weak D call: TRBD1 (5 bases). The CDR3 runs to 16 residues. Germline V gene data show CDR1 as LNHDA and CDR2 as SQIVND (reference sequence). Between the trimmed V and J ends, which lost 6 bases and 2 bases, there was a span of 17 bases. DNA of the CDR3: TGTGCCAGTAGCCCGTCCAGGGAAGGAGGCAATCAGCCCCAGCATTTT. Protein: CASSPSREGGNQPQHF.

In nucleotides, the CDR3 is TGTGCCAGCCTCGTGGGGGTGAATTCACCCCTCCACTTT. Translation gives CASLVGVNSPLHF. The rearrangement links TRBV28 to TRBJ1-6; a weak D match, TRBD1 (5 bases). Germline CDR1 is MDHEN and CDR2 is SYDVKM. This CDR3 comprises 13 residues. Deletions cut 8 bases from V and 7 bases from J, with 12 bases between.

The CDR3 DNA reads as TGTGCCAGCAGTTGGGCTAGCGGGAGTTACGAGCAGTACTTC. The encoded protein is CASSWASGSYEQYF. This chain connects TRBV6-5 to TRBJ2-7, with 10 bases lining up with TRBD2. The CDR3 loop spans 14 amino acids. Germline values: CDR1 MNHEY, CDR2 SVGAGI. Unmatched junction bases numbered 4, after V lost 4 bases and J lost 4 bases.

The rearrangement joins TRBV30 to TRBJ2-5; TRBD2 might be the D (5 bases). The CDR3 covers 14 residues. Germline CDR1 is GTSNPN and CDR2 is SVGIG (reference sequence). The V and J ends lost 4 bases and 5 bases respectively, with 17 bases between them. This CDR3 reads CAWKPAERVETQYF. In nucleotides, the CDR3 is TGTGCCTGGAAACCGGCCGAGAGGGTGGAGACCCAGTACTTC.

The chain joins TRBV4-3 to TRBJ2-7; TRBD1 matches at 7 bases. CDR1 LGHNA and CDR2 YSLEER come from the germline V gene. CDR3 size: 16 residues. V lost 0 bases and J lost 4; bases outside the gene matches: 9. The CDR3 DNA is TGCGCCAGCAGCCAAGATATCGGCAGGGGGTCGTACGAGCAGTACTTC. This codes for CASSQDIGRGSYEQYF.

The chain carries TRBV7-8 and TRBJ2-2, with TRBD2 identical over 12 bases. The V gene's germline CDR1 is SGHVS and CDR2 FQNEAQ. There are 15 residues in the CDR3. With 8 bases clipped from V and 8 bases from J, the junction kept 9 bases outside the gene matches. The CDR3 reads CASGLLAGGSGELFF. In DNA, the CDR3 is TGTGCCAGCGGTTTGCTAGCGGGGGGGTCAGGGGAGCTGTTTTTT. Together with reference TRBV7-8 and TRBJ2-2, the CDR3 gives the full variable domain: GAGVSQSPRYKVAKRGQDVALRCDPISGHVSLFWYQQALGQGPEFLTYFQNEAQLDKSGLPSDRFFAERPEGSVSTLKIQRTQQEDSAVYLCASGLLAGGSGELFFGEGSRLTVL.

The rearrangement joins TRBV18 to TRBJ1-6; no definite D call. Trimming removed 3 bases at V and 7 bases at J, with 13 bases between. This CDR3 has 15 residues. Germline CDR1 reads KGHSH; CDR2 reads LQKENI. DNA for the CDR3: TGTGCCAGCTCACCCTTGGATGGGCCGAATTCACCCCTCCACTTT. Protein sequence: CASSPLDGPNSPLHF.

The chain uses TRBV28 and TRBJ2-7, with 9 bases aligning to TRBD1. Germline V gene data show CDR1 as MDHEN and CDR2 as SYDVKM. The CDR3 is made up of 14 amino acids. With V trimmed by 6 bases and J by 7 bases, 10 bases remained unmatched. For the CDR3, the DNA is TGTGCCAGCAGGACCGGGACAGGGATTATGGAGCAGTACTTC. Translating gives CASRTGTGIMEQYF.

The J gene is TRBJ2-7, the V gene TRBV11-1; D not certain. Germline V gives CDR1 SGHAT, CDR2 FQDESV (reference sequence). V lost 7 bases and J 0 bases, leaving 16 bases between the germline ends. The CDR3 loop spans 15 amino acids. Here the CDR3 DNA reads TGTGCCAGCACCCTCGAACCGGTTAGCTCCTACGAGCAGTACTTC. Amino acids: CASTLEPVSSYEQYF.

This clone was detected a few times. This chain connects TRBV6-6 to TRBJ1-1; D remains ambiguous. CDR1 and CDR2 from the germline V gene are MNHNY and SVGAGI (reference sequence). The CDR3 consists of 11 residues. V lost 5 bases and J 6 bases, leaving 7 bases between the germline ends. The CDR3 nucleotides read TGTGCCAGCAGTCCCGCCTCTGAAGCTTTCTTT. Translating gives CASSPASEAFF.

The chain employs TRBV7-9 and TRBJ2-1; D may be TRBD1 (5 bases). The CDR3 consists of 15 residues. The germline gives CDR1 SEHNR, CDR2 FQNEAQ (reference sequence). Trimming shortened V by 5 bases and J by 8 bases, and 19 bases separated the two germline ends. The CDR3, as DNA: TGTGCCAGCAGCCTCCGGACAAGGCCATCGGATGAGCAGTTCTTC. It yields the protein CASSLRTRPSDEQFF.

V is TRBV30 and J is TRBJ1-5; TRBD1 might be the D (5 bases). V lost 1 base, J lost 7 bases, and 11 bases lay in between. The CDR3 sequence is 13 residues long. Germline CDR1 is GTSNPN and CDR2 is SVGIG (reference sequence). In DNA form, the CDR3 reads TGTGCCTGGAGTGCGGGGCGAGGGCAGCCCCAGCATTTT. It encodes CAWSAGRGQPQHF.

V gene TRBV18 combines with J gene TRBJ2-1; 10 positions agree with TRBD2. The J segment lost 8 bases and the V segment lost 3 bases, leaving 10 bases of the junction unmatched. The CDR3 has 16 amino acids. The germline V gene encodes CDR1 KGHSH and CDR2 LQKENI. CDR3 in DNA: TGTGCCAGCTCACCGCAACTAGCGGGACGCGTCGATGAGCAGTTCTTC. Its translation: CASSPQLAGRVDEQFF. The entire variable domain, with the rest obtained from reference TRBV18 and TRBJ2-1, is as follows: NAGVMQNPRHLVRRRGQEARLRCSPMKGHSHVYWYRQLPEEGLKFMVYLQKENIIDESGMPKERFSAEFPKEGPSILRIQQVVRGDSAAYFCASSPQLAGRVDEQFFGPGTRLTVL.

CDR3 DNA sequence: TGTGCCAGCTCGACAGGGGGCATCTATGGCTACACCTTC. Translating gives CASSTGGIYGYTF. The rearrangement joins TRBV21-1 to TRBJ1-2; TRBD1, the D gene given by the table, was not confirmed from the DNA. TRBV21-1 is an annotated pseudogene. This CDR3 has 13 amino acids.